Listed below are T cell receptor beta chains from one sample, sequenced in a study of circulating CD8 cells and anti-PD-1 response in melanoma. Each CDR3 protein is one row after TCRdb ran MiXCR on the reads. The data contain around 530 distinct CDR3 sequences, 6% to 8.5% of them singletons. Material: CD8+ T cells from PBMCs, obtained at baseline or after one month of anti-PD-1 therapy (not recorded which). These receptors were collected from a human donor with melanoma. Both conserved end residues are part of each CDR3. D genes are given only for firm matches. Only some rows state a clone size, as once, few, many or a class for expanded clones.

>medium-sized|TRBD1|TRBJ2-6|TRBV12-3/TRBV12-4
CASRPPGQGAGANVLTF
TGTGCCAGCAGACCACCGGGCCAGGGGGCTGGGGCCAACGTCCTGACTTTC
>medium-sized|-|TRBJ1-5|TRBV19
CASMAGDNQPQHF
TGTGCCAGTATGGCAGGAGACAATCAGCCCCAGCATTTT
>large|-|TRBJ1-5|TRBV20-1
CSARAGPNQPQHF
TGCAGTGCTAGAGCCGGGCCCAATCAGCCCCAGCATTTT
>few|-|TRBJ2-7|TRBV19
CASSIGAGRSYEQYF
TGTGCCAGTAGTATCGGGGCAGGGCGCTCCTACGAGCAGTACTTC
>medium-sized|-|TRBJ2-3|TRBV5-5
CASSLDLDRTDTQYF
TGTGCCAGCAGCTTGGACCTAGATCGCACAGATACGCAGTATTTT
>large|-|TRBJ2-5|TRBV27
CASSHGARETQYF
TGTGCCAGCAGCCATGGGGCCCGGGAGACCCAGTACTTC
>large|TRBD1|TRBJ2-7|TRBV7-3
CASIQPGQGVYEQYF
TGTGCCAGCATCCAACCGGGACAGGGGGTTTACGAGCAGTACTTC
>large|-|TRBJ2-7|TRBV19
CASSIVGGYEQYF
TGTGCCAGTAGTATTGTGGGGGGCTACGAGCAGTACTTC
>large|TRBD2|TRBJ2-7|TRBV20-1
CSATHRASGGYEQYF
TGCAGTGCGACCCACAGGGCTAGCGGGGGTTACGAGCAGTACTTC
>medium-sized|-|TRBJ2-3|TRBV29-1
CSVAQGVSPDTQYF
TGCAGCGTTGCGCAGGGAGTATCCCCAGATACGCAGTATTTT
>large|-|TRBJ2-1|TRBV2
CASSESARVHLAPNEQFF
TGTGCCAGCAGTGAATCCGCCCGGGTTCACCTAGCCCCCAATGAGCAGTTCTTC
>large|-|TRBJ2-5|TRBV29-1
CSVFGWGETQYF
TGCAGCGTCTTCGGGTGGGGGGAGACCCAGTACTTC
>large|TRBD1|TRBJ1-2|TRBV19
CASSITGGASDGYTF
TGTGCCAGTAGTATAACAGGGGGCGCGTCGGATGGCTACACCTTC
>large|-|TRBJ2-7|TRBV9
CASSVEGLAGEQYF
TGTGCCAGCAGCGTAGAGGGGCTCGCCGGGGAGCAGTACTTC
>hyperexpanded|-|TRBJ2-6|TRBV19
CASSIALARGANVLTF
TGTGCCAGTAGTATAGCCCTGGCGCGGGGGGCCAACGTCCTGACTTTC
>medium-sized|TRBD1|TRBJ1-1|TRBV20-1
CSASGGTDYEAFF
TGCAGTGCTAGTGGCGGGACAGACTATGAAGCTTTCTTT
>few|-|TRBJ2-1|TRBV11-2
CASSLGGSYNEQFF
TGTGCCAGCAGCTTGGGGGGCTCCTACAATGAGCAGTTCTTC
>medium-sized|TRBD1|TRBJ1-6|TRBV20-1
CSARGQGANSPLHF
TGCAGTGCTAGAGGGCAGGGGGCAAATTCACCCCTCCACTTT
>large|TRBD1|TRBJ2-5|TRBV29-1
CSVINLDRGLETQYF
TGCAGCGTTATTAACCTCGACAGGGGGCTTGAGACCCAGTACTTC
>medium-sized|TRBD1|TRBJ2-7|TRBV30
CAWIPTGSEQYF
TGTGCCTGGATCCCGACAGGGAGCGAGCAGTACTTC
>medium-sized|-|TRBJ2-7|TRBV20-1
CSAGASFASSYEQYF
TGCAGTGCTGGGGCAAGTTTTGCAAGCTCCTACGAGCAGTACTTC
>large|-|TRBJ2-5|TRBV29-1
CSVLTMGPETQYF
TGCAGCGTCCTCACAATGGGGCCCGAGACCCAGTACTTC
>large|-|TRBJ2-7|TRBV29-1
CSVRTGQAPYEQYF
TGCAGCGTTAGAACAGGGCAAGCTCCCTACGAGCAGTACTTC
>large|TRBD2|TRBJ2-1|TRBV3-1
CASSLQGGGMDEQFF
TGTGCCAGCAGCCTCCAGGGCGGGGGGATGGATGAGCAGTTCTTC
>large|-|TRBJ2-5|TRBV9
CASSVGGLETQYF
TGTGCCAGCAGCGTAGGGGGGCTGGAGACCCAGTACTTC
>large|TRBD2|TRBJ2-1|TRBV25-1
CASSEVAGGPRSDEQFF
TGTGCCAGCAGTGAGGTAGCGGGGGGCCCCCGTTCGGATGAGCAGTTCTTC
>-|TRBD1|TRBJ1-1|TRBV2
CASSEYITGDTEAIF
TGCGCCAGCAGTGAGTATATTACAGGGGACACTGAAGCTATCTTT
>large|-|TRBJ2-2|TRBV29-1
CSVERAGELFF
TGCAGCGTTGAACGGGCCGGGGAGCTGTTTTTT
>-|-|TRBJ2-2|TRBV19
CASSISGTGELFF
TGTGCCAGCAGCATCTCGGGCACCGGGGAGCTGTTTTTT
>large|-|TRBJ2-7|TRBV25-1
CASSEYGDRFGYEQYF
TGTGCCAGCAGTGAATATGGTGATCGGTTCGGCTACGAGCAGTACTTC
>large|-|TRBJ1-4|TRBV29-1
CSAKNEKLFF
TGCAGCGCGAAGAATGAAAAACTGTTTTTT
>large|TRBD1|TRBJ2-1|TRBV29-1
CSVRTGVRDEQFF
TGCAGCGTGAGGACAGGGGTTAGAGATGAGCAGTTCTTC
>large|-|TRBJ2-7|TRBV2
CASSSLDYEQYF
TGTGCCAGCAGTTCCCTCGACTACGAGCAGTACTTC
>large|TRBD1|TRBJ1-5|TRBV2
CASSEVRGSNQPQHF
TGTGCCAGCAGTGAAGTCAGGGGGAGCAATCAGCCCCAGCATTTT
>large|-|TRBJ2-1|TRBV5-4
CASSPTGEPEQFF
TGTGCCAGCAGCCCGACAGGAGAACCCGAGCAGTTCTTC
>large|-|TRBJ2-1|TRBV7-3
CASSEYYGPIDEQFF
TGTGCCAGCAGCGAATACTACGGCCCCATCGATGAGCAGTTCTTC
>large|-|TRBJ2-7|TRBV7-3
CASGDNYEQYF
TGTGCCAGCGGTGATAACTACGAGCAGTACTTC
>few|-|TRBJ2-7|TRBV28
CASAAEARWNSGQYF
TGTGCCAGCGCGGCGGAGGCCAGGTGGAACTCAGGGCAGTACTTC
>large|-|TRBJ2-7|TRBV7-3
CASSLGGMDEQYF
TGTGCCAGCAGCTTGGGGGGAATGGACGAGCAGTACTTC
>medium-sized|TRBD1|TRBJ2-1|TRBV19
CASSQEPGGPYNEQFF
TGTGCCAGTAGCCAAGAGCCAGGGGGCCCCTACAATGAGCAGTTCTTC
>medium-sized|-|TRBJ1-1|TRBV30
CAWSRVGIEAFF
TGTGCCTGGAGCAGGGTGGGGATTGAAGCTTTCTTT